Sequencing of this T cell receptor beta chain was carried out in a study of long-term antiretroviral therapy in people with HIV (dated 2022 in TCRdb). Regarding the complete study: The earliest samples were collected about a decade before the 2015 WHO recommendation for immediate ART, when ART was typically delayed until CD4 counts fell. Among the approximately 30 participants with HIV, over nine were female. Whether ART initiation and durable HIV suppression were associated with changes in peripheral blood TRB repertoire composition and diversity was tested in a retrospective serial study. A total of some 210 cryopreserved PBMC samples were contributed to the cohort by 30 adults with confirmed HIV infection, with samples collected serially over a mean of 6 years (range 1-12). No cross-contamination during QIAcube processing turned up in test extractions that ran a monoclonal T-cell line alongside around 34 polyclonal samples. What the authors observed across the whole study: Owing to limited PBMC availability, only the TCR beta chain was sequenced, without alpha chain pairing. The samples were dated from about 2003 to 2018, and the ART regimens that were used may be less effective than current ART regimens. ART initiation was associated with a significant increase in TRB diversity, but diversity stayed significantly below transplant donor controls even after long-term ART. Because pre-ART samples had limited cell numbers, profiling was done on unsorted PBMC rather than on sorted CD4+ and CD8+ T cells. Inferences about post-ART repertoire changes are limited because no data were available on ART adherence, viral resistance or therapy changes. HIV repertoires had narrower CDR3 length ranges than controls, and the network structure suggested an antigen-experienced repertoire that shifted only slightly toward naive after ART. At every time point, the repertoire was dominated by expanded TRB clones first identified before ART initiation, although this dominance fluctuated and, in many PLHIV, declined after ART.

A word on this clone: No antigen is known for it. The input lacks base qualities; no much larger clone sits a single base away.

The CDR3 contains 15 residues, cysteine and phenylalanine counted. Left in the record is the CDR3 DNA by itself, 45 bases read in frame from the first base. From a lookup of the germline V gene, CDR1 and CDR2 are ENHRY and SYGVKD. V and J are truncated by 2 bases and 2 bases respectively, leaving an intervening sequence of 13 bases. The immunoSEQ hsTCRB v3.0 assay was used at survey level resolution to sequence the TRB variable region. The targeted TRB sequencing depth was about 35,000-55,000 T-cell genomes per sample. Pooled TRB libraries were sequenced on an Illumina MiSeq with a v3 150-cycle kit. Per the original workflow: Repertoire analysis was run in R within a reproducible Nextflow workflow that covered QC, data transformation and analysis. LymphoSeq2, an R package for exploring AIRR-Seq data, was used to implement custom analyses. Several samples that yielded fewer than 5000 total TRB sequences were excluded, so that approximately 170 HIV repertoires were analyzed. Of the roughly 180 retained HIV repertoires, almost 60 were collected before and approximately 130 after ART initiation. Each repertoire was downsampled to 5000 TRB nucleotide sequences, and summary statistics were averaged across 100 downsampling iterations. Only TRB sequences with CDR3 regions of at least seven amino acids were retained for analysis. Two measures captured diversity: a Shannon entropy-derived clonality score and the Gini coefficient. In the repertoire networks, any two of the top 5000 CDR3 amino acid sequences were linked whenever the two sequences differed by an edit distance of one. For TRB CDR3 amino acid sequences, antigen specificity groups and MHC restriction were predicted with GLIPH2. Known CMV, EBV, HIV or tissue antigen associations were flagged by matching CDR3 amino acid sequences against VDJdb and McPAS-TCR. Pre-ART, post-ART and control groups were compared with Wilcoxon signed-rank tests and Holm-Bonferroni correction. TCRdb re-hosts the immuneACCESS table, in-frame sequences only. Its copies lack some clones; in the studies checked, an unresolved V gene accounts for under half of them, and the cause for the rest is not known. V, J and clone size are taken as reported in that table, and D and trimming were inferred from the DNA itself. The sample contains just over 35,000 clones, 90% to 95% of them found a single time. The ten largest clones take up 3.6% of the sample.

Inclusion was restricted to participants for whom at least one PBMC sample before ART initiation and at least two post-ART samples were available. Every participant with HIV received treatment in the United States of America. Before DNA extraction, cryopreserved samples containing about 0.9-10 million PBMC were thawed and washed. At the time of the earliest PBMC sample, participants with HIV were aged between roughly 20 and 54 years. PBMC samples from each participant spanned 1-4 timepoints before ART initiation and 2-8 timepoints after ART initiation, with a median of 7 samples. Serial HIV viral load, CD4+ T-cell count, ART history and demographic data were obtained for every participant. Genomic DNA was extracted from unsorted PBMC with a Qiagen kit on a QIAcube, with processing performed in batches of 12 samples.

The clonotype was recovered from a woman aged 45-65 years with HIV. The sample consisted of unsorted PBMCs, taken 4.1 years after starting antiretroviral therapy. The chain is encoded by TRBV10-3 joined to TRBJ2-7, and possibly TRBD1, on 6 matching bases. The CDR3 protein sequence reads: CAISEEVRGPYEQYF. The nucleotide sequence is TGTGCCATCAGTGAGGAGGTCAGGGGACCCTACGAGCAGTACTTC.